This T cell receptor (beta chain) was sequenced in a study of T cell repertoires in cytomegalovirus infection. Background on the study: Carrying CMV and the relevant HLA type showed in public TCR beta signatures.

Findings and limits, study-wide: Predominance within the ex vivo response was attributable to HLA-C-restricted CMV-specific TCR beta clonotypes. Cumulative public TCR beta family frequency identified CMV carriers with the relevant HLA.

About this clonotype: Its matching antigen is unknown.

One entry per CDR3 protein, called by TCRdb with MiXCR from the reads. The data hold around 740,000 distinct CDR3 sequences, with 35% observed a single time. The CDR3 has 14 amino acids. Germline trimming cut 6 bases from V and 8 bases from J; bases unmatched to any gene: 8. The germline CDR1 and CDR2 sequences are SEHNR and FQNEAQ (reference sequence). The source is a human donor in good health (CMV status not recorded). Some clones in this sample may be carry-over from other donors' samples. The sequenced sample consisted of PBMCs. The chain recombines TRBV7-9 with TRBJ1-4; 8 nucleotides align to TRBD1. The CDR3 nucleotides are TGTGCCAGCAGTTTGACAGGGGACAAAGAAAAACTGTTTTTT. The encoded protein is CASSLTGDKEKLFF.